A single sample gave rise to the 2 T cell receptor beta chains below, sequenced in a study of human T cells and chemical hapten exposure. TCRdb fed the 5' RACE reads into MiXCR, producing one record per CDR3 protein. Of 110,000 to 150,000 distinct CDR3 sequences listed, 4.1% are singletons. Researchers extracted total RNA from unfractionated whole blood. The receptor set was obtained from a female donor in good health.

This clonotype has at least ten counts. CDR3 loop: CASSLSVRGTYNEQFF. The CDR3 DNA is TGTGCCAGCAGCTTAAGTGTCAGGGGGACGTACAATGAGCAGTTCTTC. J is TRBJ2-1 and V is TRBV5-6; 7 bases map to TRBD1. CDR3 length: 16 amino acids. CDR1 is SGHDT, CDR2 YYEEEE, per germline. V was clipped by 2 bases and J by 4 bases; unmatched bases: 9.

This clonotype was counted many times. The chain employs TRBV20-1 and TRBJ2-7; 8 nucleotides agree with TRBD2. The CDR3 spans 16 residues. Germline V gives CDR1 DFQATT, CDR2 SNEGSKA (reference sequence). Trimming cost V 3 bases and J 5 bases; bases outside gene matches: 15. The CDR3 DNA follows: TGCAGTGCTAGCCCCCCGGGACTAGGGCGTCGCAACGAGCAGTACTTC. It translates to CSASPPGLGRRNEQYF.